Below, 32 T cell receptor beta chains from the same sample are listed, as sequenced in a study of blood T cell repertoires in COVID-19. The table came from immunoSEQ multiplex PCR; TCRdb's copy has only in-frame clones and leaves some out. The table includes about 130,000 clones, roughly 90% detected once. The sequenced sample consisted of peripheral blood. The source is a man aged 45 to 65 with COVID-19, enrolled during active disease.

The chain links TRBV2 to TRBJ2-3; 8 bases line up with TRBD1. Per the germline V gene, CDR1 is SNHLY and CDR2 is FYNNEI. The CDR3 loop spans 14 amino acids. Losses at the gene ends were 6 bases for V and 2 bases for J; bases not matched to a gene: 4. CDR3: CASRPTGATDTQYF. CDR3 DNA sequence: TGTGCCAGCAGACCGACAGGGGCCACAGATACGCAGTATTTT.

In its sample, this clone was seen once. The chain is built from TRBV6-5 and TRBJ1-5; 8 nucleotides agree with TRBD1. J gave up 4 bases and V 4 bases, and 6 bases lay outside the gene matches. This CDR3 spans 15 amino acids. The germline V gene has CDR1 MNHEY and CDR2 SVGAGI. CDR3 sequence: CASSSSRQGNQPQHF. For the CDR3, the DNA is TGTGCCAGCAGTTCCTCTCGACAGGGGAATCAGCCCCAGCATTTT.

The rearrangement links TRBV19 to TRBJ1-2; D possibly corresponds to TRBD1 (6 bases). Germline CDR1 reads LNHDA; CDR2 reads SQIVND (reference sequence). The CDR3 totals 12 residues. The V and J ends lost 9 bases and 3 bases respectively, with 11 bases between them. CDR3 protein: CARGTFYYGYTF. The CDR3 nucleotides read TGTGCCAGGGGGACATTTTACTATGGCTACACCTTC.

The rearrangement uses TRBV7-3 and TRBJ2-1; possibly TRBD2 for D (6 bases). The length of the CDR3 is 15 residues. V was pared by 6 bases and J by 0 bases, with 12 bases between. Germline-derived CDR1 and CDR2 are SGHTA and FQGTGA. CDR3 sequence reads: CASSWDFSSYNEQFF. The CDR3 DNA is TGTGCCAGCAGTTGGGACTTCAGCTCCTACAATGAGCAGTTCTTC.

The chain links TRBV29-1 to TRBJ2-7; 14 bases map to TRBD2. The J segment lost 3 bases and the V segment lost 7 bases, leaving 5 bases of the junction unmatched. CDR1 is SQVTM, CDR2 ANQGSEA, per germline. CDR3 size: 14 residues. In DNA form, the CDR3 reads TGCAGCGCCGCGACTAGCGGGAGGGTCTACGAGCAGTACTTC. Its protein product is CSAATSGRVYEQYF.

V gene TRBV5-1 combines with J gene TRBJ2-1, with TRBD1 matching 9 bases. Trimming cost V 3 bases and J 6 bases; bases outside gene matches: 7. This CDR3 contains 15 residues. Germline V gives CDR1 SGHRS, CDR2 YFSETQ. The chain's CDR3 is CASSSGQGGFNEQFF. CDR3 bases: TGCGCCAGCAGCTCGGGACAGGGTGGGTTCAATGAGCAGTTCTTC.

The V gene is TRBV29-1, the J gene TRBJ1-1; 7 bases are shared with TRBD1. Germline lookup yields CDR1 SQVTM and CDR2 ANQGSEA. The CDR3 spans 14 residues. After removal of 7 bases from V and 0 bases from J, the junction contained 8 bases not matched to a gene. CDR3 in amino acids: CSAGVGTVNTEAFF. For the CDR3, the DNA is TGCAGCGCCGGGGTCGGGACAGTGAACACTGAAGCTTTCTTT.

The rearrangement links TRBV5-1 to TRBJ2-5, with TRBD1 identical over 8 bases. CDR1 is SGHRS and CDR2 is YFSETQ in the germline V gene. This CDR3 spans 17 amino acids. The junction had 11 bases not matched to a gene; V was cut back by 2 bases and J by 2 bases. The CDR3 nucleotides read TGCGCCAGCAGCTTCCCCGAACGGGACAGGCTACAAGAGACCCAGTACTTC. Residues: CASSFPERDRLQETQYF.

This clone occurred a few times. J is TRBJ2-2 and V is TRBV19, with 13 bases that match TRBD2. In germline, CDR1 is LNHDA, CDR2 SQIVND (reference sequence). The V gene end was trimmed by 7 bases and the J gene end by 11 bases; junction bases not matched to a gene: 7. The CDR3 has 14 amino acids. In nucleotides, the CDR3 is TGTGCCAGTAAGATGGGACTAGCGGGGACAGAGCTGTTTTTT. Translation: CASKMGLAGTELFF.

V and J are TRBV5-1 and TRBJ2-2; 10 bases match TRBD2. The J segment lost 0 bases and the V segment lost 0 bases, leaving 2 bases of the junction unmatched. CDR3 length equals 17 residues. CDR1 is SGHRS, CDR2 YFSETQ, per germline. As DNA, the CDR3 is TGCGCCAGCAGCTTGGAAGCGGGAGGGCCGAACACCGGGGAGCTGTTTTTT. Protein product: CASSLEAGGPNTGELFF.

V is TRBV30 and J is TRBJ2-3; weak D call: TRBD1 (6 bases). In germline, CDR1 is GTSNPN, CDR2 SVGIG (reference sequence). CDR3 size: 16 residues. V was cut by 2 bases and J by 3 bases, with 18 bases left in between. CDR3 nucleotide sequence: TGTGCCTGGAGTCCATGGGGCAGGGGTAGGACAGATACGCAGTATTTT. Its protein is CAWSPWGRGRTDTQYF.

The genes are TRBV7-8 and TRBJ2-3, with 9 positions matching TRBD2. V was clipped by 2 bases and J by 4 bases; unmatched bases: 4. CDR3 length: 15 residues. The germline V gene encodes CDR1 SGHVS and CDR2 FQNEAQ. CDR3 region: CASSLMAGGADTQYF. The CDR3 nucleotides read TGTGCCAGCAGCTTAATGGCGGGAGGGGCAGATACGCAGTATTTT.

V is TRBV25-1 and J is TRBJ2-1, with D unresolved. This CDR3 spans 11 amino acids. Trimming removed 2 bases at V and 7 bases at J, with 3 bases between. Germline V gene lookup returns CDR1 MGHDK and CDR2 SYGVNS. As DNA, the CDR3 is TGTGCCAGCAGTGAACTAAATGAGCAGTTCTTC. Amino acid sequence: CASSELNEQFF.

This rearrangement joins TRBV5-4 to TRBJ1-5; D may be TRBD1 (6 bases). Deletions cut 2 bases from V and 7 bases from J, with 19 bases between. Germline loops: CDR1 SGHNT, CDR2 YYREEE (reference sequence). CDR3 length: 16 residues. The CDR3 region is CASSFGGRLGDQPQHF. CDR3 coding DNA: TGTGCCAGCAGCTTCGGGGGGCGTTTAGGGGACCAGCCCCAGCATTTT.

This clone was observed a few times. CDR3 in amino acids: CASSLTGVGTEAFF. The CDR3 DNA follows: TGTGCCAGCTCACTGACAGGGGTCGGCACTGAAGCTTTCTTT. The V and J genes are TRBV18 and TRBJ1-1, with TRBD1 matching over 8 bases. Looked up from germline, CDR1 is KGHSH and CDR2 is LQKENI. V lost 4 bases to trimming and J lost 4 bases; unmatched junction nucleotides: 5. The CDR3 runs to 14 residues.

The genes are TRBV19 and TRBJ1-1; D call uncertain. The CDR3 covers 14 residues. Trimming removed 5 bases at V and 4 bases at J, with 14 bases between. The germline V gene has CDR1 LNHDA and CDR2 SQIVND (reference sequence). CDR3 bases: TGTGCCAGTAGTCCCTCCCAGGCCTCCACTGAAGCTTTCTTT. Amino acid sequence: CASSPSQASTEAFF. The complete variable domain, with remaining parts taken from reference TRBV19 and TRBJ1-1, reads DGGITQSPKYLFRKEGQNVTLSCEQNLNHDAMYWYRQDPGQGLRLIYYSQIVNDFQKGDIAEGYSVSREKKESFPLTVTSAQKNPTAFYLCASSPSQASTEAFFGQGTRLTVV.

The CDR3 region is CAWSPGQETQYF. DNA for the CDR3: TGTGCCTGGAGTCCGGGCCAAGAGACCCAGTACTTC. The chain employs TRBV30 and TRBJ2-5; no definite D call. Germline V gene lookup returns CDR1 GTSNPN and CDR2 SVGIG (reference sequence). Trimming removed 2 bases from V and 1 base from J, with 5 bases in between. The length of the CDR3 is 12 residues.

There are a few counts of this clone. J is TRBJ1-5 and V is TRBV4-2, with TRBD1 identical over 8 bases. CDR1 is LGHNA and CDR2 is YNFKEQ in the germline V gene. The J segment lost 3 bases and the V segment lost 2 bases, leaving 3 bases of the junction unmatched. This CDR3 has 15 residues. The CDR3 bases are TGTGCCAGCAGCCAAAGACAGGGGACCAATCAGCCCCAGCATTTT. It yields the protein CASSQRQGTNQPQHF.

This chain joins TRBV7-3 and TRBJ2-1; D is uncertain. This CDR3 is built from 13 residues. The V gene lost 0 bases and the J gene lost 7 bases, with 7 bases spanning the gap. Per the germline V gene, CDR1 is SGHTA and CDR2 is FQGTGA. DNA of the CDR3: TGTGCCAGCAGCTTAACCCGGAGAAATGAGCAGTTCTTC. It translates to CASSLTRRNEQFF.

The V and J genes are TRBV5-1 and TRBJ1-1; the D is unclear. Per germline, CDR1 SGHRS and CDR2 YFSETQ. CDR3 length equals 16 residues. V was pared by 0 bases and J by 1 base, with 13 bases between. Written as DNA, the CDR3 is TGCGCCAGCAGCTTGGTACCGGGGAGGGAGAACACTGAAGCTTTCTTT. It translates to CASSLVPGRENTEAFF.

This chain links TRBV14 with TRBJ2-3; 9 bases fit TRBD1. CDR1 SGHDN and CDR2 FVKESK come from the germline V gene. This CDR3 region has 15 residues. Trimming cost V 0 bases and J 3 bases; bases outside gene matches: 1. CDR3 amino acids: CASSQETGGTDTQYF. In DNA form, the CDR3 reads TGTGCCAGCAGCCAAGAGACAGGGGGGACAGATACGCAGTATTTT.

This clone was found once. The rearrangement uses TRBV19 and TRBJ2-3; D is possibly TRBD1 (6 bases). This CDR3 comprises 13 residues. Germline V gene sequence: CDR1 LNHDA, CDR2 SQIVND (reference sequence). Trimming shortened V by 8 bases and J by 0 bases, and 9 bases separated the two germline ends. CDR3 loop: CASEQGSTDTQYF. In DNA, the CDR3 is TGTGCCAGTGAACAGGGTAGCACAGATACGCAGTATTTT.

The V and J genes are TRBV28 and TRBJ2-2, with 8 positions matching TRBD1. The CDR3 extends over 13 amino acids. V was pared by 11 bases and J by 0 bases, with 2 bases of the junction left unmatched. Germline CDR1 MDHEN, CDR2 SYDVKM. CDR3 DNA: TGTGCCGGGGGACAGGCGAACACCGGGGAGCTGTTTTTT. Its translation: CAGGQANTGELFF.

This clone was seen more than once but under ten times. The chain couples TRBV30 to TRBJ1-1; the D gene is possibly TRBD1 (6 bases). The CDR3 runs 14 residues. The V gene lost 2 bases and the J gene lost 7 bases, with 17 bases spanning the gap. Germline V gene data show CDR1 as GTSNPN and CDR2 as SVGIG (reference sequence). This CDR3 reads CAWSMGQRNGEAFF. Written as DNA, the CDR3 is TGTGCCTGGAGTATGGGACAAAGGAACGGTGAAGCTTTCTTT.

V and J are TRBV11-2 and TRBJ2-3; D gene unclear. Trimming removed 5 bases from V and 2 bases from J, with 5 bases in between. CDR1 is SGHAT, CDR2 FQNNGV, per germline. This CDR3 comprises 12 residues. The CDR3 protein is CASSRNTDTQYF. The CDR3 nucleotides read TGTGCCAGCAGCCGTAACACAGATACGCAGTATTTT. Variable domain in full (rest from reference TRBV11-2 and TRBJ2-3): EAGVAQSPRYKIIEKRQSVAFWCNPISGHATLYWYQQILGQGPKLLIQFQNNGVVDDSQLPKDRFSAERLKGVDSTLKIQPAKLEDSAVYLCASSRNTDTQYFGPGTRLTVL.

CDR3 DNA: TGTGCCAGCAGCTTGGAGGTATCGGGTGGGGAGACCCAGTACTTC. It is translated as CASSLEVSGGETQYF. V and J are TRBV5-6 and TRBJ2-5; D uncertain. CDR1 SGHDT and CDR2 YYEEEE come from the germline V gene. This CDR3 spans 15 amino acids. V shed 0 bases and J shed 5 bases, with 14 bases lying between them.

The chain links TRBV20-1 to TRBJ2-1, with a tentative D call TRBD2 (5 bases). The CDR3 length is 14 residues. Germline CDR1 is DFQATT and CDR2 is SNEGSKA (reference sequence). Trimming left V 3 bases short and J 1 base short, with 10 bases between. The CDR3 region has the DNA TGCAGTGCTAGTCCCAGCGGTTCCTACAATGAGCAGTTCTTC. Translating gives CSASPSGSYNEQFF.

CDR3: CASSPGQLTHNEQFF. The DNA for the CDR3 is TGTGCCAGCAGCCCAGGCCAATTAACCCACAATGAGCAGTTCTTC. The V gene is TRBV5-6, the J gene TRBJ2-1; unclear D gene. The CDR3 spans 15 residues. The V end lost 4 bases, the J end lost 5 bases, and 16 bases lay between the germline ends. Germline V gene data show CDR1 as SGHDT and CDR2 as YYEEEE. The complete variable domain, with remaining parts taken from reference TRBV5-6 and TRBJ2-1, reads DAGVTQSPTHLIKTRGQQVTLRCSPKSGHDTVSWYQQALGQGPQFIFQYYEEEERQRGNFPDRFSGHQFPNYSSELNVNALLLGDSALYLCASSPGQLTHNEQFFGPGTRLTVL.

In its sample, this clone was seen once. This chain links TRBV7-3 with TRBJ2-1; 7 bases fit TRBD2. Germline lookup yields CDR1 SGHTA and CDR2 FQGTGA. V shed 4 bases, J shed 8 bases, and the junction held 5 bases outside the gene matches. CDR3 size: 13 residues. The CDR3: CASSSRLADEQFF. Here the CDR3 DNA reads TGTGCCAGCAGCTCTCGACTAGCCGATGAGCAGTTCTTC.

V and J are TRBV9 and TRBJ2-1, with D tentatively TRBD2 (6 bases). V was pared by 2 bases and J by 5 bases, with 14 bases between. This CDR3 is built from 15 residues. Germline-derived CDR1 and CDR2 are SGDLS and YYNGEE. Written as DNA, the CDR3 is TGTGCCAGCAGCGTCACTAGCAGAGGAGACAATGAGCAGTTCTTC. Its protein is CASSVTSRGDNEQFF. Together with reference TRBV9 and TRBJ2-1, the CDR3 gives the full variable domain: DSGVTQTPKHLITATGQRVTLRCSPRSGDLSVYWYQQSLDQGLQFLIQYYNGEERAKGNILERFSAQQFPDLHSELNLSSLELGDSALYFCASSVTSRGDNEQFFGPGTRLTVL.

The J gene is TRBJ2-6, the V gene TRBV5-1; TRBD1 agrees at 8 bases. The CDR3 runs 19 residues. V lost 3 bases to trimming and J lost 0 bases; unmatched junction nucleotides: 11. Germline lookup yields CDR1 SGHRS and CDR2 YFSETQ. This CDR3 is CASSSHQQGVLSGANVLTF. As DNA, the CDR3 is TGCGCCAGCAGCTCGCACCAACAGGGGGTCCTCTCTGGGGCCAACGTCCTGACTTTC.

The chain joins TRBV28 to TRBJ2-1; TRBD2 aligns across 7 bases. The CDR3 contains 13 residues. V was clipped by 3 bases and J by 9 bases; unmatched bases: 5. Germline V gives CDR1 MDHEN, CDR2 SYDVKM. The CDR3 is CASSFSGGSEQFF. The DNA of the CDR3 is TGTGCCAGCAGTTTTAGTGGCGGGAGTGAGCAGTTCTTC.